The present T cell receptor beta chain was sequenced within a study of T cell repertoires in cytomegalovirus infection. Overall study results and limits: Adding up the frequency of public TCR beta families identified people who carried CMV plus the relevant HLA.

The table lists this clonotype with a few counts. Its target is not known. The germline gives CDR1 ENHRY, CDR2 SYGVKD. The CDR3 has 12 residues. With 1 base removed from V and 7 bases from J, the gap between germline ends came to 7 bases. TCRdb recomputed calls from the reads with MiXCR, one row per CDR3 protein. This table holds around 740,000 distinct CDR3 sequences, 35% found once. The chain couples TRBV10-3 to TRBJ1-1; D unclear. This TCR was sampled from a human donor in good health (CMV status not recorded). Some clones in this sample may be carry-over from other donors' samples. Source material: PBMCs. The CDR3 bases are TGTGCCATCAGTGAGTTGCCTAATGAAGCTTTCTTT. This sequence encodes CAISELPNEAFF.